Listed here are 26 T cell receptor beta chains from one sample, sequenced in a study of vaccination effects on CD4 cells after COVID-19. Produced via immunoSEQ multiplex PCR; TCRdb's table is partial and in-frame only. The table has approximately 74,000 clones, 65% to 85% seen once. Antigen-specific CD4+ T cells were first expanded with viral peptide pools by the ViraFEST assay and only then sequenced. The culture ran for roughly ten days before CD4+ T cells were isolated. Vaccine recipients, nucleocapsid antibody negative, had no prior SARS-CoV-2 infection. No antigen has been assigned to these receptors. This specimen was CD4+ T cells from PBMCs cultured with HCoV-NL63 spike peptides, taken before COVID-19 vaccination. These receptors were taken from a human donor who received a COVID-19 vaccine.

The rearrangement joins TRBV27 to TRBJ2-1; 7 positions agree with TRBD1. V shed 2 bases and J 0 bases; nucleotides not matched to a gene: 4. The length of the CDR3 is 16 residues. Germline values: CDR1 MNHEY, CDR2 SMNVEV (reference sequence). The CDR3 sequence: CASSLIQGTSYNEQFF. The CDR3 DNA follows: TGTGCCAGCAGTTTAATACAGGGGACCTCCTACAATGAGCAGTTCTTC.

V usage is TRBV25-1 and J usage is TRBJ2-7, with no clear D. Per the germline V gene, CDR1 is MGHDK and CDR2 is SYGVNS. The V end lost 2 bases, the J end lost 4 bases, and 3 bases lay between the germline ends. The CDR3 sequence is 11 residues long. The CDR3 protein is CASSERYEQYV. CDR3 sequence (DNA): TGTGCCAGCAGTGAAAGATACGAGCAGTACGTC.

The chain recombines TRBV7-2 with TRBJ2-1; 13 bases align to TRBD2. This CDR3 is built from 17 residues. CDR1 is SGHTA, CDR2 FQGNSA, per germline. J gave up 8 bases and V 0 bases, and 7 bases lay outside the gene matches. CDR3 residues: CASSLAVTSGGAYEQFF. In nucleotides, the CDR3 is TGTGCCAGCAGCTTAGCGGTCACTAGCGGGGGGGCCTATGAGCAGTTCTTC.

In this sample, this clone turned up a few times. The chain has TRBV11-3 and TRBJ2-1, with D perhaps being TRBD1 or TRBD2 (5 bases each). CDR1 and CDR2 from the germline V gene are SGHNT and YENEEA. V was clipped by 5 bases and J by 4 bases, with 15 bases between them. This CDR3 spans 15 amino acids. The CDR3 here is CASSRGVSGYNEQFF. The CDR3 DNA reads TGTGCCAGCAGCCGAGGGGTCAGTGGGTACAATGAGCAGTTCTTC.

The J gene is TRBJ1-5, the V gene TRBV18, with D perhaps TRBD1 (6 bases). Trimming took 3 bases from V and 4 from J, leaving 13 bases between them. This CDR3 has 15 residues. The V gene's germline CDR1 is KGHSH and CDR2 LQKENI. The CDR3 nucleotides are TGTGCCAGCTCACCGTCGGGGGGCTCGAATCAGCCCCAGCATTTT. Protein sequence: CASSPSGGSNQPQHF.

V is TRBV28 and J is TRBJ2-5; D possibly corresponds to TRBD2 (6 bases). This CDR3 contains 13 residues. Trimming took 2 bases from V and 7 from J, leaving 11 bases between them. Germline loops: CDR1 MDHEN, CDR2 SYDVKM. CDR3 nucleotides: TGTGCCAGCAGTTTACCAGCGGGCGCGACCCAGTACTTC. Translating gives CASSLPAGATQYF.

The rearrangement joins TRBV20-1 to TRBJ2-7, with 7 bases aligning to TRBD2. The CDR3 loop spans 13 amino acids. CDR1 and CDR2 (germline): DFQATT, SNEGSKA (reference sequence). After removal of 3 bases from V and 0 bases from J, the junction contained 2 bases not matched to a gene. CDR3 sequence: CSASSGGSYEQYV. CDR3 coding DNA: TGCAGTGCTAGTTCGGGGGGCTCCTACGAGCAGTACGTC.

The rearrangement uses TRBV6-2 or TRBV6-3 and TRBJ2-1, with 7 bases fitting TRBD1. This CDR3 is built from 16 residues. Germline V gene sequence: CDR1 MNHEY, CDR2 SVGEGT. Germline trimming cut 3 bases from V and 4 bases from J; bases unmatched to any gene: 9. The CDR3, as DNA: TGTGCCAGCAGTTATAGGGACAGCAAGGTTTACAATGAGCAGTTCTTC. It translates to CASSYRDSKVYNEQFF.

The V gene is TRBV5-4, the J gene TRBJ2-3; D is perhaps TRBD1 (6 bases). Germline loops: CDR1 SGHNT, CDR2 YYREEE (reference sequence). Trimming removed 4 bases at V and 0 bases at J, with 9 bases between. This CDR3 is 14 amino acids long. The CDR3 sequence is CASSRTVSTDTQYF. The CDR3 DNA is TGTGCCAGCAGCCGGACAGTAAGCACAGATACGCAGTATTTT.

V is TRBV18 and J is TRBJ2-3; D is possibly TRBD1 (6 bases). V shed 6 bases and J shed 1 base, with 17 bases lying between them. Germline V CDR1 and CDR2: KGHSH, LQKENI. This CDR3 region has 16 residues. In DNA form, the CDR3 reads TGTGCCAGCTCGCTACTCTCAGGGGCTGGCACAGATACGCAGTATTTT. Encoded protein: CASSLLSGAGTDTQYF.

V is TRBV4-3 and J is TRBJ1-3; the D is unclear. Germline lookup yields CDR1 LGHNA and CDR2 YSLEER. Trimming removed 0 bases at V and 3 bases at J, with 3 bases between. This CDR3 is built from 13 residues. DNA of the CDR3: TGCGCCAGCAGCCAAGATTTTGGAAACACCATATATTTT. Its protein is CASSQDFGNTIYF.

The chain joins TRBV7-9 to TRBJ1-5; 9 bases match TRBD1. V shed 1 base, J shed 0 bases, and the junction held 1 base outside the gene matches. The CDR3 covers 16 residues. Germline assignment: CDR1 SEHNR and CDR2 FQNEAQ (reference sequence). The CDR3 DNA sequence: TGTGCCAGCAGCTTAGGGACAGGGGATAGCAATCAGCCCCAGCATTTT. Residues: CASSLGTGDSNQPQHF.

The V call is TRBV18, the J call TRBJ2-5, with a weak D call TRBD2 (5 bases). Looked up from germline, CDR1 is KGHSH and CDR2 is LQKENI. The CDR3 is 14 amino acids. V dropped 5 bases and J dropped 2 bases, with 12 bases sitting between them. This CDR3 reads CASSIGLQQETQYF. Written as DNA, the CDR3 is TGTGCCAGCTCAATAGGACTCCAGCAAGAGACCCAGTACTTC. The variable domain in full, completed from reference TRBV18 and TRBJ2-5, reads NAGVMQNPRHLVRRRGQEARLRCSPMKGHSHVYWYRQLPEEGLKFMVYLQKENIIDESGMPKERFSAEFPKEGPSILRIQQVVRGDSAAYFCASSIGLQQETQYFGPGTRLLVL.

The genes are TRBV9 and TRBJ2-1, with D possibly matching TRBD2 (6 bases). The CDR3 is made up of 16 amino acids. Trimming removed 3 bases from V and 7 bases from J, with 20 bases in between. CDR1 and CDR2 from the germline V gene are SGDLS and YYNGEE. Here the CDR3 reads CASSGITSSPTNEQFF. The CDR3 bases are TGTGCCAGCAGCGGAATAACTAGCTCCCCTACTAATGAGCAGTTCTTC. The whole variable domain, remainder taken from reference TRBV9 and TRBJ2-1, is DSGVTQTPKHLITATGQRVTLRCSPRSGDLSVYWYQQSLDQGLQFLIQYYNGEERAKGNILERFSAQQFPDLHSELNLSSLELGDSALYFCASSGITSSPTNEQFFGPGTRLTVL.

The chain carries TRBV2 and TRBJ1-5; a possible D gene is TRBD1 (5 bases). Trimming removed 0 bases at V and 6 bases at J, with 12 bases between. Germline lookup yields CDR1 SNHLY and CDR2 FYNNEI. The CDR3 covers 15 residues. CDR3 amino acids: CASSEAIREGQPQHF. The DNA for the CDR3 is TGTGCCAGCAGTGAAGCAATCAGGGAAGGTCAGCCCCAGCATTTT.

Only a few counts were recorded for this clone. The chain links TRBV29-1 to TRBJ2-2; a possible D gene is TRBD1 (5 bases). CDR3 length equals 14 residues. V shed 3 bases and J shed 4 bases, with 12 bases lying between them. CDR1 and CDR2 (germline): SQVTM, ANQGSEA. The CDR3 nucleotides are TGCAGCGTTGATGGCAGGGCATCCACCGGGGAGCTGTTTTTT. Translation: CSVDGRASTGELFF.

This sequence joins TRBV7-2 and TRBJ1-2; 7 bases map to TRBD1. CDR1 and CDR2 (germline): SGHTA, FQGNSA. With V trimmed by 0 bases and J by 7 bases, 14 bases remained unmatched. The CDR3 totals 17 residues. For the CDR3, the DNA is TGTGCCAGCAGCTTAGCTCCGGGCTCCACAGGGGTTAGTGGCTACACCTTC. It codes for CASSLAPGSTGVSGYTF.

The CDR3 DNA reads as TGTGCCAGCAGCTCCGGGACCGTCAATCAGCCCCAGCATTTT. Protein sequence: CASSSGTVNQPQHF. The V and J genes are TRBV5-5 and TRBJ1-5, with D perhaps TRBD1 (5 bases). Trimming left V 3 bases short and J 3 bases short, with 10 bases between. Germline-derived CDR1 and CDR2 are SGHKS and YYEKEE (reference sequence). This CDR3 is built from 14 residues. The complete variable domain, with remaining parts taken from reference TRBV5-5 and TRBJ1-5, reads DAGVTQSPTHLIKTRGQQVTLRCSPISGHKSVSWYQQVLGQGPQFIFQYYEKEERGRGNFPDRFSARQFPNYSSELNVNALLLGDSALYLCASSSGTVNQPQHFGDGTRLSIL.

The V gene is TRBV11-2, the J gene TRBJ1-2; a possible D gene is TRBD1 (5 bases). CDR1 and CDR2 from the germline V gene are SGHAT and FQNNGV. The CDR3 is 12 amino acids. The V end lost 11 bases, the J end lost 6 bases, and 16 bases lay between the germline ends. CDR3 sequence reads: CAEGPERHGYTF. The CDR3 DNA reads TGTGCCGAGGGACCAGAAAGGCATGGCTACACCTTC.

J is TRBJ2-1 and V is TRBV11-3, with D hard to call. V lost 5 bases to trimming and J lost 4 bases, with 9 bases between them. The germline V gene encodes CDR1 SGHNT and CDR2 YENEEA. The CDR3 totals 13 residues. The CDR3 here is CASSLFVYNEQFF. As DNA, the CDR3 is TGTGCCAGCAGCCTCTTCGTTTACAATGAGCAGTTCTTC.

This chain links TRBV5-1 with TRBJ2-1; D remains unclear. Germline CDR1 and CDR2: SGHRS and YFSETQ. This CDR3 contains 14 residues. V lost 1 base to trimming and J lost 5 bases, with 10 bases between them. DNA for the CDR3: TGCGCCAGCAGCTTGATGGGTCCAGACAATGAGCAGTTCTTC. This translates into CASSLMGPDNEQFF.

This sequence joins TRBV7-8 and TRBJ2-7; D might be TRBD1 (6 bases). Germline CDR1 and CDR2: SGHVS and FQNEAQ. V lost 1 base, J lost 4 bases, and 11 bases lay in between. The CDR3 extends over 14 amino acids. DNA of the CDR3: TGTGCCAGCAGCTTAGTCCACAGGGATTACGAGCAGTACGTC. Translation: CASSLVHRDYEQYV.

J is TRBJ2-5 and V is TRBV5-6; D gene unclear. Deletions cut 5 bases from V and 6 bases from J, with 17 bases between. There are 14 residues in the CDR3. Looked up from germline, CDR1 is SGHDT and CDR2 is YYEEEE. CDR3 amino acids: CASSRMGLGKTQYF. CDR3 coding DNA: TGTGCCAGCAGTAGGATGGGGTTAGGGAAGACCCAGTACTTC.

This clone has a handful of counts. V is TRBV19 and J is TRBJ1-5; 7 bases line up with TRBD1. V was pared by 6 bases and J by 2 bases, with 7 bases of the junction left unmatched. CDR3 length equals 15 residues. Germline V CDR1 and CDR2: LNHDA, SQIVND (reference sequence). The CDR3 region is CASREDRAGNQPQHF. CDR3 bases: TGTGCCAGTAGAGAAGACAGGGCAGGCAATCAGCCCCAGCATTTT.

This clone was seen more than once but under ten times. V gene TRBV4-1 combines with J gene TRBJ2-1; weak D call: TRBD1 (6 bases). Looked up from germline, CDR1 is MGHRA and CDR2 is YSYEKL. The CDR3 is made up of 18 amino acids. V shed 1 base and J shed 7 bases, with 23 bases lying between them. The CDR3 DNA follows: TGCGCCAGCAGCCAAGTTACTACCAACAGGGAGAGGACAAATGAGCAGTTCTTC. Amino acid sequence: CASSQVTTNRERTNEQFF.

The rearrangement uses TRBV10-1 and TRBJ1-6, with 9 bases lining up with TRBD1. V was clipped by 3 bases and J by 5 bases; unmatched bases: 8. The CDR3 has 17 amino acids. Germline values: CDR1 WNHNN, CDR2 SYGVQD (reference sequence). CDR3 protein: CASSEGTGGNNNSPLHF. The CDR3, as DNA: TGCGCCAGCAGTGAAGGCACAGGGGGCAATAATAATTCACCCCTCCACTTT.